This T cell receptor beta chain is from a study of cytomegalovirus exposure and HLA in healthy donors. Remarks on this clone: What it binds is not known.

Findings and caveats of the study: With DRB1 most and HLA-C fewest, TCR association rates differed between HLA loci in a later analysis. Versus the approximately 670-donor mean, an Asian-associated ancestry cluster reportedly showed fewer N-insertions in a later analysis. Donor immune exposure was known only as CMV serostatus.

PCR involved 60 Vbeta and 13 Jbeta primers. Sequencing used immunoSEQ multiplex PCR; TCRdb keeps in-frame clones, though not all of them. The sample has fewer than 250,000 clones, about 85% seen once; the top ten hold more than 1.5%. Germline values: CDR1 SNHLY, CDR2 FYNNEI. This CDR3 has 13 amino acids. The germline V and J ends were trimmed by 11 bases and 7 bases, with 17 bases remaining between them. The sequence was obtained from a woman in her forties or fifties in good health and CMV-seronegative. Sequenced material: PBMCs. The gene calls are TRBV2 and TRBJ1-4, with a possible D match to TRBD1 (5 bases). CDR3 region: CAGSAGQGEKLFF. CDR3 sequence (DNA): TGTGCCGGCTCCGCTGGGCAGGGTGAAAAACTGTTTTTT. The entire variable domain, with the rest obtained from reference TRBV2 and TRBJ1-4, is as follows: EPEVTQTPSHQVTQMGQEVILRCVPISNHLYFYWYRQILGQKVEFLVSFYNNEISEKSEIFDDQFSVERPDGSNFTLKIRSTKLEDSAMYFCAGSAGQGEKLFFGSGTQLSVL.